This TCR beta chain stems from a study of cytomegalovirus exposure and HLA in healthy donors. Study context: Drawn from HLA-typed donors, some 80 million unique TCRs were held in an early data release. Overall study findings and caveats: The only immune exposure information that was available was CMV serostatus. The majority of CMV-associated TCR beta chains were reported as apparently HLA-restricted in a later analysis.

The table lists this clone with a few counts. The antigen remains undetermined. The donors, nominally healthy at sampling, likely had unrecorded immune exposures. Vbeta (60) and Jbeta (13) primers were used in the PCR. Profiling relied on immunoSEQ multiplex PCR, and the TCRdb table lists in-frame clones only, not all of them. Among about 140,000 clones, about 81% were seen once, and the ten largest hold roughly 7.3%. CDR1 is MNHNS, CDR2 SASEGT, per germline. After removal of 6 bases from V and 11 bases from J, the junction contained 6 bases not matched to a gene. CDR3 length: 11 amino acids. The sample consisted of PBMCs. This receptor was taken from a man aged 25-40 years in good health and CMV-seronegative. This chain joins TRBV6-1 and TRBJ1-1; 7 positions match TRBD1. The chain's CDR3 is CASSPTGRAFF. Here the CDR3 DNA reads TGTGCCAGCAGCCCGACAGGGAGGGCTTTCTTT.